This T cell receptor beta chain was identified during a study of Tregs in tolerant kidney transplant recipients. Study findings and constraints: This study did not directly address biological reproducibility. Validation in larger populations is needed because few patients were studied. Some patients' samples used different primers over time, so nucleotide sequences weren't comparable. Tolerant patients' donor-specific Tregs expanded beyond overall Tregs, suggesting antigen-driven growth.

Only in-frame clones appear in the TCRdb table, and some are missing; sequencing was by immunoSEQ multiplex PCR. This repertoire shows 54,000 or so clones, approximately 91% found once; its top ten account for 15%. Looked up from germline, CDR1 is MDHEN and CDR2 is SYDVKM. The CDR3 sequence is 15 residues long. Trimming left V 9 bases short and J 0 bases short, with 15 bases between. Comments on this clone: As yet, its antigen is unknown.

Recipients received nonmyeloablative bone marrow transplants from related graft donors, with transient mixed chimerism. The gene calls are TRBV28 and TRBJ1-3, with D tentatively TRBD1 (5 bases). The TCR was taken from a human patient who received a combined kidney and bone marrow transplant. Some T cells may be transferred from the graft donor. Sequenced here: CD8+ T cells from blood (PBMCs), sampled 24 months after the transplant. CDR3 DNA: TGTGCCAGTGCCCCTCGGGGGAACTCTGGAAACACCATATATTTT. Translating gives CASAPRGNSGNTIYF.